Each of the 16 T cell receptor beta chains below was sequenced from the same sample in a study of blood T cells in healthy people across ages. Alongside a J-beta primer mix, a sample-barcoded 5' primer served in a second PCR lasting about 7 to 11 cycles. MiXCR, run by TCRdb on the 5' RACE reads, gives a single entry per CDR3 protein. Of 730,000 or so distinct CDR3 sequences listed, roughly 41% are singletons. Sequences were obtained from blood. The receptors here all came from a man older than 75 in good health.

This clonotype was seen more than once but under ten times. A much more abundant neighbour one base away suggests this may be a read error. The chain carries TRBV7-8 and TRBJ2-5; 7 bases match TRBD1. The CDR3 loop spans 16 amino acids. The junction had 8 bases not matched to a gene; V was cut back by 1 base and J by 3 bases. The V gene's germline CDR1 is SGHVS and CDR2 FQNEAQ. CDR3 protein: CASSLVAGTEKETQYF. The CDR3 DNA follows: TGTGCCAGCAGCTTAGTTGCCGGGACAGAAAAAGAGACCCAGTACTTC.

A single count supports this clonotype. This sequence joins TRBV12-3 or TRBV12-4 and TRBJ2-2; weak D call: TRBD1 (5 bases). V shed 3 bases and J shed 7 bases, with 12 bases lying between them. The length of the CDR3 is 14 residues. The chain's CDR3 is CASSFAGWGGELFF. CDR3 bases: TGTGCCAGCAGTTTTGCAGGGTGGGGCGGGGAGCTGTTTTTT.

This clonotype occurred a few times. This may arise from a read error, as a much more abundant clone is one base away. The chain couples TRBV24-1 to TRBJ2-5, with TRBD2 matching 7 bases. CDR1 KGHDR and CDR2 SFDVKD come from the germline V gene. The junction had 13 bases not matched to a gene; V was cut back by 3 bases and J by 7 bases. The CDR3 has 16 residues. This CDR3 is CATSDGGRAGKGTQYF. CDR3 in DNA: TGTGCCACCAGTGATGGGGGACGAGCGGGGAAAGGGACCCAGTACTTC.

The V call is TRBV7-8, the J call TRBJ2-4; TRBD2 matches at 8 bases. With 5 bases clipped from V and 9 bases from J, the junction kept 12 bases outside the gene matches. CDR1 is SGHVS, CDR2 FQNEAQ, per germline. The CDR3 length is 15 residues. CDR3 region: CASSLFRGGLGIQYF. Written as DNA, the CDR3 is TGTGCCAGCAGCCTTTTTCGGGGGGGCCTCGGCATTCAGTACTTC.

The rearrangement joins TRBV15 to TRBJ2-7, with a possible D match to TRBD2 (5 bases). V lost 3 bases to trimming and J lost 6 bases, with 18 bases between them. Looked up from germline, CDR1 is LNHNV and CDR2 is YYDKDF (reference sequence). This CDR3 has 15 amino acids. The CDR3 region is CATSRGLAGEGEQYF. The CDR3 nucleotides are TGTGCCACCAGCAGGGGTCTCGCGGGTGAGGGCGAGCAGTACTTC.

The J gene is TRBJ2-7, the V gene TRBV19; TRBD1 matches 8 bases. The closer fit of TRBJ2-5 to the DNA end suggests the J call may be wrong. This CDR3 comprises 15 residues. From germline, CDR1 is LNHDA and CDR2 SQIVND (reference sequence). CDR3 residues: CASSANSGGAETQYF. CDR3 DNA: TGTGCCAGTAGTGCCAACTCAGGGGGCGCGGAGACCCAGTACTTC.

This clonotype has a handful of counts. This chain connects TRBV20-1 to TRBJ2-4; 9 nucleotides match TRBD2. The CDR3 covers 17 residues. Germline CDR1 and CDR2: DFQATT and SNEGSKA (reference sequence). Unmatched junction bases numbered 9, after V lost 3 bases and J lost 0 bases. The CDR3 nucleotides read TGCAGTGCTAGTCGGTCTAGCGGGGATCTAGCCAAAAACATTCAGTACTTC. It translates to CSASRSSGDLAKNIQYF.

This clonotype was counted between two and nine times. This chain uses TRBV27 with TRBJ2-1; TRBD1 matches at 9 bases. Germline V CDR1 and CDR2: MNHEY, SMNVEV (reference sequence). The CDR3 is 15 residues long. Trimming at V came to 8 bases and at J to 4 bases, leaving 9 bases not matched to a gene. The CDR3 nucleotides are TGTGCCAGCCGGGGAACCGGGACAGGGTACAATGAGCAGTTCTTC. Protein sequence: CASRGTGTGYNEQFF.

This chain links TRBV21-1 with TRBJ1-1; the table gives TRBD1 as D, unverified against the DNA. TRBV21-1 is a documented pseudogene. CDR3 size: 14 residues. The CDR3 region has the DNA TGTGCCAGCAGCAAACAGGGCATGAACACTGAAGCTTTCTTT. Translation: CASSKQGMNTEAFF.

This clonotype was detected a few times. V is TRBV3-1 and J is TRBJ2-7, with TRBD2 identical over 15 bases. V shed 3 bases, J shed 6 bases, and the junction held 6 bases outside the gene matches. Germline CDR1 LGHDT, CDR2 YNNKEL (reference sequence). This CDR3 region has 16 residues. CDR3 sequence (DNA): TGTGCCAGCAGCCAGGAAGGGACTAGCGGGAGGTGCGAGCAGTACTTC. Its protein is CASSQEGTSGRCEQYF.

The chain has TRBV28 and TRBJ2-1, with D perhaps matching TRBD2 (6 bases). CDR1 and CDR2 from the germline V gene are MDHEN and SYDVKM. The CDR3 loop spans 14 amino acids. With 6 bases removed from V and 8 bases from J, the gap between germline ends came to 17 bases. The CDR3 region is CASRFDRRGHEQFF. CDR3 nucleotides: TGTGCCAGCAGGTTCGACCGGCGGGGCCATGAGCAGTTCTTC.

In its sample, this clonotype was seen once. The chain recombines TRBV28 with TRBJ2-6; the D is unclear. CDR1 is MDHEN and CDR2 is SYDVKM in the germline V gene. The CDR3 extends over 18 amino acids. V lost 4 bases, J lost 0 bases, and 16 bases lay in between. CDR3 bases: TGTGCCAGCAGTTCCGGTGCATTTCTCCCCTCTGGGGCCAACGTCCTGACTTTC. Protein: CASSSGAFLPSGANVLTF.

The CDR3 spells CASSIRTTFYF. In DNA, the CDR3 is TGTGCCAGCAGCATCCGGACTACATTCTACTTC. The V call is TRBV7-2, the J call TRBJ2-5; a possible D gene is TRBD2 (6 bases). The CDR3 is made up of 11 amino acids. Germline V lookup: CDR1 SGHTA, CDR2 FQGNSA. V lost 5 bases, J lost 14 bases, and 15 bases lay in between. The whole variable domain, filled in from reference TRBV7-2 and TRBJ2-5, reads GAGVSQSPSNKVTEKGKDVELRCDPISGHTALYWYRQSLGQGLEFLIYFQGNSAPDKSGLPSDRFSAERTGGSVSTLTIQRTQQEDSAVYLCASSIRTTFYFGPGTRLLVL.

This rearrangement joins TRBV6-5 to TRBJ2-7, with TRBD1 identical over 7 bases. Trimming cost V 0 bases and J 0 bases; bases outside gene matches: 8. Germline-derived CDR1 and CDR2 are MNHEY and SVGAGI. This CDR3 is 17 amino acids long. CDR3 in DNA: TGTGCCAGCAGTTACTCGACCTGGGGACAGAACTCCTACGAGCAGTACTTC. Amino acids: CASSYSTWGQNSYEQYF.

The chain joins TRBV7-2 to TRBJ2-1; TRBD2 is a possible D gene (6 bases). V was shortened by 0 bases and J by 6 bases, with 24 bases between the two germline ends. CDR1 SGHTA and CDR2 FQGNSA come from the germline V gene. The CDR3 is 19 amino acids. CDR3 DNA sequence: TGTGCCAGCAGCTTAGCGAAGGCGGCTAGCGCATCTCGGACCAATGAGCAGTTCTTC. This translates into CASSLAKAASASRTNEQFF.

This rearrangement joins TRBV28 to TRBJ2-5; TRBD2 matches at 11 bases. The J call could be wrong; TRBJ2-7 is a better fit for the DNA end. The length of the CDR3 is 15 residues. Germline V lookup: CDR1 MDHEN, CDR2 SYDVKM. The CDR3 reads CASRSPGLAVYEQYF. In nucleotides, the CDR3 is TGTGCCAGCAGATCCCCGGGACTAGCGGTTTACGAGCAGTACTTC.